This is a list of T cell receptor beta chains from one sample in a study of CD8 T cells in ankylosing spondylitis. A single record per CDR3 protein comes from TCRdb applying MiXCR to the 5' RACE reads. The sample lists about 500,000 distinct CDR3 sequences; roughly 13% were seen once. The source material was blood, either unsorted or a sorted T cell fraction (not recorded which). The origin of the receptors is a male donor with ankylosing spondylitis. CDR3s include the opening cysteine and the closing phenylalanine or tryptophan. The order of the fields is V gene, J gene, CDR3 protein.

V gene: TRBV6-1; J gene: TRBJ1-1; CDR3 protein: CASSRTGTEAFF
V gene: TRBV10-3; J gene: TRBJ1-1; CDR3 protein: CAIRDRGEAFF
V gene: TRBV14; J gene: TRBJ2-7; CDR3 protein: CASSPGGGRYEQYF
V gene: TRBV13; J gene: TRBJ2-3; CDR3 protein: CASSSGGLAGITDTQYF
V gene: TRBV20-1; J gene: TRBJ2-1; CDR3 protein: CSASWFGGRAGVYSEQFF
V gene: TRBV7-2; J gene: TRBJ1-6; CDR3 protein: CASSPPGRSSPLHF
V gene: TRBV18; J gene: TRBJ2-5; CDR3 protein: CASSPFKETQYF
V gene: TRBV20-1; J gene: TRBJ2-1; CDR3 protein: CSAFSSTYNEQFF
V gene: TRBV6-1; J gene: TRBJ1-2; CDR3 protein: CASSGVRIVVDYGYTF
V gene: TRBV12-3/TRBV12-4; J gene: TRBJ2-1; CDR3 protein: CASSLGVASYNEQFF
V gene: TRBV4-2; J gene: TRBJ2-5; CDR3 protein: CASSQDTGGEETQYF
V gene: TRBV5-8; J gene: TRBJ2-3; CDR3 protein: CASSSTGAGTDTQYF
V gene: TRBV7-8; J gene: TRBJ2-7; CDR3 protein: CASSLADRGEQYF
V gene: TRBV7-9; J gene: TRBJ1-4; CDR3 protein: CASTFPSIGEKLFF
V gene: TRBV7-2; J gene: TRBJ1-1; CDR3 protein: CASSSQRRGTEAFF
V gene: TRBV5-1; J gene: TRBJ2-1; CDR3 protein: CASSLGPGNEQFF
V gene: TRBV9; J gene: TRBJ1-6; CDR3 protein: CASSVSGTATLHF
V gene: TRBV10-3; J gene: TRBJ1-5; CDR3 protein: CASRQGSNQPQHF
V gene: TRBV12-3/TRBV12-4; J gene: TRBJ1-2; CDR3 protein: CASSSHRKGNYGYTF
V gene: TRBV27; J gene: TRBJ1-5; CDR3 protein: CASRKGYSNQPQHF
V gene: TRBV7-9; J gene: TRBJ1-1; CDR3 protein: CASSPSMGEAFF
V gene: TRBV4-1; J gene: TRBJ2-1; CDR3 protein: CASGMDGSYNEQFF
V gene: TRBV12-3/TRBV12-4; J gene: TRBJ2-1; CDR3 protein: CASREIKYNEQFF
V gene: TRBV10-2; J gene: TRBJ2-5; CDR3 protein: CASKLPSGSSGGETQYF
V gene: TRBV24-1; J gene: TRBJ2-5; CDR3 protein: CATSVVEFGTQYF
V gene: TRBV6-5; J gene: TRBJ2-3; CDR3 protein: CASSYSQREPADTQYF
V gene: TRBV2; J gene: TRBJ1-4; CDR3 protein: CASSEASGKLFF
V gene: TRBV28; J gene: TRBJ2-2; CDR3 protein: CASSPGLAGGLTGELFF
V gene: TRBV12-3/TRBV12-4; J gene: TRBJ2-6; CDR3 protein: CASRMTGVSSLGANVLTF
V gene: TRBV20-1; J gene: TRBJ2-3; CDR3 protein: CSAIDLLAGGRTDTQYF
V gene: TRBV6-1; J gene: TRBJ2-1; CDR3 protein: CASSSGQGPVEQFF
V gene: TRBV5-5; J gene: TRBJ1-6; CDR3 protein: CASSSSAALLHSPLHF
V gene: TRBV12-3/TRBV12-4; J gene: TRBJ2-6; CDR3 protein: CASNEGGANVLTF
V gene: TRBV20-1; J gene: TRBJ2-5; CDR3 protein: CSASRTEPPETQYF
V gene: TRBV5-1; J gene: TRBJ2-1; CDR3 protein: CASSPDGRESGEQFF
V gene: TRBV20-1; J gene: TRBJ1-2; CDR3 protein: CSASSGNPNYGYTF
V gene: TRBV29-1; J gene: TRBJ1-1; CDR3 protein: CSVLRGPMNTEAFF
V gene: TRBV24-1; J gene: TRBJ2-7; CDR3 protein: CATSDTTAYEQYF
V gene: TRBV5-1; J gene: TRBJ2-1; CDR3 protein: CASSSGLAQVYNEQFF
V gene: TRBV29-1; J gene: TRBJ1-2; CDR3 protein: CSVDRGTGYGYTF
V gene: TRBV3-1; J gene: TRBJ2-3; CDR3 protein: CASSQFSTDTQYF
V gene: TRBV12-5; J gene: TRBJ2-2; CDR3 protein: CASGTGTTRTGELFF
V gene: TRBV6-1; J gene: TRBJ2-1; CDR3 protein: CASGTSPYNEQFF
V gene: TRBV20-1; J gene: TRBJ1-5; CDR3 protein: CSALGWLGNQPQHF
V gene: TRBV6-1; J gene: TRBJ1-2; CDR3 protein: CASSDMGHGYTF
V gene: TRBV9; J gene: TRBJ1-1; CDR3 protein: CASSVGVLSTEAFF
V gene: TRBV7-9; J gene: TRBJ1-1; CDR3 protein: CASSLTGGVTEAFF
V gene: TRBV19; J gene: TRBJ1-6; CDR3 protein: CASGNNSPLHF
V gene: TRBV20-1; J gene: TRBJ2-1; CDR3 protein: CSARVPMINEQFF
V gene: TRBV5-1; J gene: TRBJ1-4; CDR3 protein: CASSLGPATNEKLFF
V gene: TRBV9; J gene: TRBJ1-2; CDR3 protein: CASSANGAYGYTF
V gene: TRBV7-2; J gene: TRBJ1-1; CDR3 protein: CASSQPWDSNTEAFF
V gene: TRBV12-3/TRBV12-4; J gene: TRBJ2-1; CDR3 protein: CASAIGGEQFF
V gene: TRBV5-1; J gene: TRBJ1-1; CDR3 protein: CASSLGDRLNTEAFF